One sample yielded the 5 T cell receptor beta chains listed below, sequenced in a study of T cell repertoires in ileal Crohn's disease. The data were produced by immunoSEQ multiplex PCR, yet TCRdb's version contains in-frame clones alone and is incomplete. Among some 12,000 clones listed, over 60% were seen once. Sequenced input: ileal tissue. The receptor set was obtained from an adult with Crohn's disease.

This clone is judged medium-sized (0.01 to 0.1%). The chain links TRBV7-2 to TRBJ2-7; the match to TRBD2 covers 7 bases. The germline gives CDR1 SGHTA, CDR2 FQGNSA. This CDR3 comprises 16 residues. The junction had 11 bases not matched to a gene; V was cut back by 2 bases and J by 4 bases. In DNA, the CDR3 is TGTGCCAGCAGCTTACGACGCGGGGGTGTTCAGTACGAGCAGTACTTC. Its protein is CASSLRRGGVQYEQYF.

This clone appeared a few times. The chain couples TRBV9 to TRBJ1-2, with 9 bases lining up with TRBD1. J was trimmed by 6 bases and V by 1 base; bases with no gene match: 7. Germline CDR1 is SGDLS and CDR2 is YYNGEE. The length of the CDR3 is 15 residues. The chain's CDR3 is CASSVQTGGLHGYTF. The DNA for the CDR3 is TGTGCCAGCAGCGTACAGACAGGGGGGTTGCATGGCTACACCTTC.

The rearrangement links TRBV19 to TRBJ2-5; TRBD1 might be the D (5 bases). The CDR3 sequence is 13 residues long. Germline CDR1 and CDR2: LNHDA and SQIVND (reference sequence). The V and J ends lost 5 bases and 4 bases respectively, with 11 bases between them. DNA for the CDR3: TGTGCCAGTAGTTGGGGTAGGGGAGAGACCCAGTACTTC. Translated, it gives CASSWGRGETQYF.

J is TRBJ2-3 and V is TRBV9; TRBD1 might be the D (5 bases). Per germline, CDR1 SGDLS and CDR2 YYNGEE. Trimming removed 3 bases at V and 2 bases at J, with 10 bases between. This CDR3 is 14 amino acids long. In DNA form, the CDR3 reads TGTGCCAGCAGCGCTAGACAGAACACAGATACGCAGTATTTT. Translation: CASSARQNTDTQYF.

The CDR3 is CASGPTGEVGYTF. The CDR3 bases are TGTGCCAGCGGACCGACAGGGGAAGTCGGCTACACCTTC. The rearrangement links TRBV6-6 to TRBJ1-2; 8 nucleotides agree with TRBD1. The CDR3 loop spans 13 amino acids. From germline, CDR1 is MNHNY and CDR2 SVGAGI (reference sequence). Germline trimming cut 8 bases from V and 8 bases from J; bases unmatched to any gene: 10.